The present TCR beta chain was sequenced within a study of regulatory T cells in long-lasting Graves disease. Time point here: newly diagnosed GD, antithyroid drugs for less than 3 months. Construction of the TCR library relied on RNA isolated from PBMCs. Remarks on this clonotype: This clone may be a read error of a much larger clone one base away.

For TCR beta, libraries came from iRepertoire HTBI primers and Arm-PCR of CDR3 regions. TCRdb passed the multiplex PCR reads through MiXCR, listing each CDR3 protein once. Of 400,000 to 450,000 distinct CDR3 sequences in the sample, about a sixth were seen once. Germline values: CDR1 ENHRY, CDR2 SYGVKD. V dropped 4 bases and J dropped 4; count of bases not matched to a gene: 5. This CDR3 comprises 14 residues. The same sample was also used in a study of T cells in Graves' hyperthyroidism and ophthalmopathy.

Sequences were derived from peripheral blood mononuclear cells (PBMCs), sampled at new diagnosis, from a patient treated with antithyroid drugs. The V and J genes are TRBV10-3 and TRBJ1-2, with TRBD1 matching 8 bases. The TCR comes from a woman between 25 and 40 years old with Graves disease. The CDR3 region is CAISGRTGTYGYTF. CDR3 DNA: TGTGCCATCAGTGGCAGGACAGGGACCTATGGCTACACCTTC.